This T cell receptor (beta chain) was recorded in a study of blood T cell repertoires in COVID-19. Study-level information: Whether acute or convalescent, the COVID-19 samples came from the United States, Italy and Spain. T cells, B-cell-depleted T cells, or PBMCs supplied cDNA or gDNA.

This CDR3 has 16 amino acids. Germline trimming cut 4 bases from V and 3 bases from J; bases unmatched to any gene: 3. Germline CDR1 and CDR2: KGHDR and SFDVKD. Original processing methods: For nucleated cells, counts were estimated from reference gene primer amplification. Clones were read by immunoSEQ multiplex PCR, and TCRdb kept only the in-frame ones, dropping some. The V and J calls and the clone size are those of that table, but D and trimming were determined from the DNA. Here the sample spans 95,000 to 110,000 clones, roughly 90% being singletons. Specimen: peripheral blood. This sequence joins TRBV24-1 and TRBJ1-5; TRBD1 matches at 12 bases. The TCR was taken from a man aged 40-55 years with active or convalescent COVID-19. The DNA of the CDR3 is TGTGCCACCAGTGAAAGGGACAGGGGGCTCAATCAGCCCCAGCATTTT. Translation: CATSERDRGLNQPQHF.